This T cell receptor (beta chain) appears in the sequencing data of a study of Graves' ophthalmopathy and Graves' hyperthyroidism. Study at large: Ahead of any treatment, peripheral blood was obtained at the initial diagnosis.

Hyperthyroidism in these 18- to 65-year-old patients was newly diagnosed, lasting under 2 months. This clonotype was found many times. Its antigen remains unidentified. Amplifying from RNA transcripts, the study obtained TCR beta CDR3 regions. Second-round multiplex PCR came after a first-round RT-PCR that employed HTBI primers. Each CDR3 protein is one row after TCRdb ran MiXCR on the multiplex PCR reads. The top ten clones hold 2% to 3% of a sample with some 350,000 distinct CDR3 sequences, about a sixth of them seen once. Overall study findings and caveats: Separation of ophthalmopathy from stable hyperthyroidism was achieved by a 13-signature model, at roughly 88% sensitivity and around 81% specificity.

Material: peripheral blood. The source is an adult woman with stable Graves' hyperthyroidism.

The CDR3, as DNA: TGTGCCAGCAGTTCCACGATAGCGGGAGATGCAGAGACCCAGTACTTC. The encoded protein is CASSSTIAGDAETQYF. The V gene is TRBV28, the J gene TRBJ2-5; 9 bases map to TRBD2. There are 16 residues in the CDR3. The V gene end was trimmed by 4 bases and the J gene end by 4 bases; junction bases not matched to a gene: 10. Per the germline V gene, CDR1 is MDHEN and CDR2 is SYDVKM.